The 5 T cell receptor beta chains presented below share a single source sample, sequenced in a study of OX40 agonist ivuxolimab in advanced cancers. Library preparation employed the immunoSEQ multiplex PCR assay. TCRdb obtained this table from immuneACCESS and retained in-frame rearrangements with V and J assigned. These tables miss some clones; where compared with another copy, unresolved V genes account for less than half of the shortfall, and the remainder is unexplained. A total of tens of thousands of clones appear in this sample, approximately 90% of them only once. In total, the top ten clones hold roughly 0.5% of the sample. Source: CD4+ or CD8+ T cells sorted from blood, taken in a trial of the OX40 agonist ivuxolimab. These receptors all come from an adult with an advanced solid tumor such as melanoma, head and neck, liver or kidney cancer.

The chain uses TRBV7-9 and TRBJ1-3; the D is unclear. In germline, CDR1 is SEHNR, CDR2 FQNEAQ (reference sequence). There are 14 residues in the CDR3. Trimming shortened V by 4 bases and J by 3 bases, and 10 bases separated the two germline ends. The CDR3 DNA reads TGTGCCAGCAGCTCCCGGTCGGTTGGAAACACCATATATTTT. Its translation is CASSSRSVGNTIYF.

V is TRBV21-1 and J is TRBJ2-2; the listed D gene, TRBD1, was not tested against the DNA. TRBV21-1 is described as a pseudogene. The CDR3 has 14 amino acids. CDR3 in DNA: TGTGCCAGCAGCGCCAGGGGGCCCACCGGGGAGCTGTTTTTT. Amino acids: CASSARGPTGELFF.

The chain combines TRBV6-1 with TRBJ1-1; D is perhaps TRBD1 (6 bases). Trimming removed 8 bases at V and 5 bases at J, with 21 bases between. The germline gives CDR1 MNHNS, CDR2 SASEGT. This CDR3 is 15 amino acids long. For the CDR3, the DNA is TGTGCCAGCTCCCGACGGTGGGGGGCAGCGACTGAAGCTTTCTTT. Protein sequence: CASSRRWGAATEAFF.

This chain's CDR3 is CASSPPVSGASGTQYF. CDR3 DNA: TGTGCCAGCAGTCCCCCTGTTAGCGGGGCCTCAGGGACCCAGTACTTC. The chain has TRBV2 and TRBJ2-5, with 8 nucleotides matching TRBD2. V trimming: 5 bases; J trimming: 7 bases; junction bases outside the gene matches: 15. Germline lookup yields CDR1 SNHLY and CDR2 FYNNEI. The CDR3 contains 16 residues.

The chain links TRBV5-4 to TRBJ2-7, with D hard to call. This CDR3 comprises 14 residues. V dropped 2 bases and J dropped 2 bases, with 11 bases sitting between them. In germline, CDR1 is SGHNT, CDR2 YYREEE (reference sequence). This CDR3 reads CASSFPVTTYEQYF. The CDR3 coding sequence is TGTGCCAGCAGCTTTCCGGTGACCACCTACGAGCAGTACTTC.